Listed below are T cell receptor beta chains from one sample, sequenced in a study of blood T cells in healthy people across ages. Using its own MiXCR run on the 5' RACE reads, TCRdb lists one record per CDR3 protein. Among 750,000 to 950,000 distinct CDR3 sequences listed, 53% were seen once. The sequenced material came from blood. Receptors were obtained from a man older than 75 in good health. CDR3s include the opening cysteine and the closing phenylalanine or tryptophan. The D gene is left open where the match is weak. Rows give clone size only sometimes, using once, few, many, or a class for an expanded clone.

len,v_gene,d_gene,abundance,j_gene,CDR3aa,CDR3nt
16,TRBV27,NA,NA,TRBJ2-5,CASSPYRDPWGETQYF,TGTGCCAGCAGTCCCTACCGGGACCCCTGGGGTGAGACCCAGTACTTC
16,TRBV20-1,TRBD2,NA,TRBJ2-1,CSARLAGRMSYNEQFF,TGCAGTGCTAGACTAGCGGGAAGGATGTCCTACAATGAGCAGTTCTTC
15,TRBV5-1,TRBD2,once,TRBJ2-7,CASRSTSGSSNEQYF,TGCGCCAGCAGGAGCACTAGCGGGAGTAGCAATGAGCAGTACTTC
14,TRBV7-9,TRBD2,NA,TRBJ2-1,CASSKLAGASEQFF,TGTGCCAGCAGCAAACTAGCGGGAGCCAGTGAGCAGTTCTTC
14,TRBV29-1,TRBD1,NA,TRBJ2-3,CSYGTGGQPRYAYF,TGCAGCTACGGGACAGGGGGTCAACCCAGATACGCGTATTTT
16,TRBV6-2/TRBV6-3,TRBD1,NA,TRBJ2-7,CASRPPPAQGANEQYF,TGTGCCAGCAGACCCCCTCCCGCTCAGGGGGCGAACGAGCAGTACTTC
15,TRBV5-1,TRBD1,NA,TRBJ2-1,CASSLATGGIYEQFF,TGCGCCAGCAGCTTGGCCACAGGGGGCATTTACGAGCAGTTCTTC
12,TRBV20-1,TRBD1,NA,TRBJ2-5,CSAGQPEETQYF,TGCAGTGCGGGACAGCCGGAGGAGACCCAGTACTTC
12,TRBV2,NA,many,TRBJ2-7,CASSDDSYEQYF,TGTGCCAGCAGTGATGACTCCTACGAGCAGTACTTC
15,TRBV6-2/TRBV6-3,TRBD1,NA,TRBJ1-5,CASSLDRGYNQPQHF,TGTGCCAGCAGCCTGGACAGGGGTTACAATCAGCCCCAGCATTTT
11,TRBV29-1,TRBD2,many,TRBJ2-7,CSVAGVDEQYF,TGCAGCGTGGCGGGAGTCGACGAGCAGTACTTC
14,TRBV7-2,NA,NA,TRBJ1-1,CASSLSLRNTEAFF,TGTGCCAGCAGCTTAAGTCTAAGGAACACTGAAGCTTTCTTT
14,TRBV10-1,TRBD1,NA,TRBJ1-1,CASRPGQGNTEAFF,TGCGCCAGCAGACCGGGACAGGGGAACACTGAAGCTTTCTTT
14,TRBV7-8,TRBD2,NA,TRBJ2-7,CASSGPGTSYEQYF,TGTGCCAGCAGTGGGCCGGGGACTAGCTACGAGCAGTACTTC
14,TRBV5-1,NA,NA,TRBJ2-7,CASSLGHGPYEQYF,TGCGCCAGCAGCTTGGGGCATGGGCCCTACGAGCAGTACTTC
15,TRBV5-1,NA,few,TRBJ2-1,CASSSIDPEYNEQFF,TGCGCCAGCAGCTCAATCGATCCTGAGTACAATGAGCAGTTCTTC
15,TRBV5-1,TRBD1,NA,TRBJ2-7,CASSLARTGPYEQYF,TGCGCCAGCAGCTTGGCCCGGACAGGGCCCTACGAGCAGTACTTC
17,TRBV6-5,TRBD1,NA,TRBJ2-1,CASSYSHRGRVYNEQFF,TGTGCCAGCAGTTACAGCCACAGGGGGAGAGTTTACAATGAGCAGTTCTTC
16,TRBV7-3,NA,NA,TRBJ2-3,CASSVRGLPITDTQYF,TGTGCCAGCAGCGTACGGGGACTTCCCATCACAGATACGCAGTATTTT
15,TRBV7-9,NA,NA,TRBJ2-7,CASSLGGIPSYEQYF,TGTGCCAGCAGCCTGGGGGGTATACCTTCCTACGAGCAGTACTTC
15,TRBV5-1,NA,NA,TRBJ2-1,CASSPESGSYNEQFF,TGCGCCAGCAGCCCTGAGAGCGGCTCCTACAATGAGCAGTTCTTC
16,TRBV7-2,TRBD2,NA,TRBJ2-7,CASSLETSGRSYEQYF,TGTGCCAGCAGCTTAGAGACTAGCGGGAGATCCTACGAGCAGTACTTC
11,TRBV30,TRBD1,NA,TRBJ1-1,CAWTRDRVAFF,TGTGCCTGGACAAGAGACAGGGTAGCTTTCTTT
13,TRBV7-2,TRBD1,few,TRBJ2-7,CASRDRARYEQYF,TGTGCCAGCAGGGACAGGGCGCGATACGAGCAGTACTTC
13,TRBV29-1,NA,many,TRBJ1-2,CSVPGDGGYGYTF,TGCAGCGTCCCGGGGGATGGGGGGTATGGCTACACCTTC
15,TRBV7-2,TRBD2,once,TRBJ2-7,CASSLGGKLLSEQYF,TGTGCCAGCAGCTTGGGGGGGAAACTCTTGTCTGAGCAGTACTTC
11,TRBV3-1,NA,NA,TRBJ1-1,CASSQEGAAFF,TGTGCCAGCAGCCAAGAGGGGGCAGCTTTCTTT
14,TRBV7-9,NA,many,TRBJ1-1,CASSHGGSKAEAFF,TGTGCCAGCAGCCACGGAGGGTCGAAAGCTGAAGCTTTCTTT
13,TRBV10-3,NA,NA,TRBJ2-5,CAISESSPETQYF,TGTGCCATCAGTGAGTCCTCCCCCGAGACCCAGTACTTC
18,TRBV6-4,TRBD2,NA,TRBJ2-7,CASSSGRGGGSSYNEQYF,TGTGCCAGCAGTTCTGGCCGTGGCGGGGGGAGCTCCTACAATGAGCAGTACTTC
16,TRBV18,TRBD2,NA,TRBJ2-7,CASSPELAGGGSEQYF,TGTGCCAGCTCACCAGAGCTAGCGGGAGGAGGATCCGAGCAGTACTTC
12,TRBV5-1,NA,NA,TRBJ2-1,CASSIGKTEQFF,TGCGCCAGCTCCATTGGGAAGACTGAGCAGTTCTTC
12,TRBV15,NA,NA,TRBJ2-5,CATSSLSGQQYF,TGTGCCACCAGCAGCCTTTCGGGCCAACAGTACTTC
15,TRBV20-1,TRBD1,NA,TRBJ2-5,CSASDDRVLVETQYF,TGCAGTGCTAGCGACGACAGGGTCTTGGTGGAGACCCAGTACTTC
15,TRBV20-1,TRBD1,NA,TRBJ1-5,CSADGDREGDQPQHF,TGCAGTGCCGACGGGGACAGGGAGGGGGATCAGCCCCAGCATTTT
16,TRBV24-1,TRBD2,NA,TRBJ2-1,CATSDPLAGPYNEQFF,TGTGCCACCAGTGACCCCCTAGCGGGACCTTACAATGAGCAGTTCTTC
16,TRBV7-2,TRBD2,few,TRBJ2-7,CASSPQAGDGTYEQYF,TGTGCCAGCAGCCCGCAAGCGGGAGACGGCACCTACGAGCAGTACTTC
12,TRBV29-1,NA,NA,TRBJ2-7,CSVQQGAYEQYF,TGCAGCGTTCAACAGGGAGCCTACGAGCAGTACTTC
14,TRBV5-1,TRBD2,NA,TRBJ2-5,CASSTGLAGNEQYF,TGCGCCAGCAGCACGGGACTAGCCGGCAATGAGCAGTACTTC
13,TRBV20-1,NA,many,TRBJ1-2,CSASWESSGGYTF,TGCAGTGCTAGTTGGGAATCCAGCGGAGGCTACACCTTC
16,TRBV12-3/TRBV12-4,TRBD2,NA,TRBJ2-1,CASSFTSGSAYNEQFF,TGTGCCAGCAGTTTCACTAGCGGGAGTGCCTACAATGAGCAGTTCTTC
14,TRBV5-1,NA,few,TRBJ1-2,CASSGTLEVHGYTF,TGCGCCAGCAGCGGGACCCTAGAGGTCCATGGCTACACCTTC
16,TRBV29-1,TRBD1,few,TRBJ1-1,CSVVRTGGGGNTEAFF,TGCAGCGTTGTTAGGACAGGGGGCGGTGGGAACACTGAAGCTTTCTTT
15,TRBV11-2,NA,NA,TRBJ2-1,CASSSLPGLHNEQFF,TGTGCCAGCAGCTCCCTCCCGGGACTCCACAATGAGCAGTTCTTC
16,TRBV4-3,NA,NA,TRBJ2-3,CASSPGFRSSTDTQYF,TGCGCCAGCAGCCCAGGTTTCCGCTCTAGCACAGATACGCAGTATTTT
13,TRBV2,NA,NA,TRBJ2-4,CASTRDPVVLQYF,TGTGCCAGCACCCGGGACCCTGTAGTGCTGCAGTACTTC
13,TRBV10-3,TRBD1,NA,TRBJ1-5,CAITQGVNQPQHF,TGTGCCATCACCCAGGGGGTTAATCAGCCCCAGCATTTT
15,TRBV10-3,NA,NA,TRBJ1-6,CAISESRGGPSPLHF,TGTGCCATCAGTGAGTCCCGAGGAGGACCTTCACCCCTCCACTTT
15,TRBV24-1,TRBD1,NA,TRBJ2-1,CATGGGTGVYNEQFF,TGTGCCACCGGGGGAGGGACAGGGGTCTACAATGAGCAGTTCTTC
16,TRBV3-1,NA,NA,TRBJ2-1,CASSSKRATSYNEQFF,TGTGCCAGCAGCTCAAAGCGGGCTACCTCCTACAATGAGCAGTTCTTC
13,TRBV11-3,NA,NA,TRBJ1-1,CASSLRAGTEAFF,TGTGCCAGCAGCCTCCGGGCGGGCACTGAAGCTTTCTTT
14,TRBV9,NA,NA,TRBJ2-7,CASSVLSGTYEQYF,TGTGCCAGCAGCGTCTTATCAGGGACCTACGAGCAGTACTTC